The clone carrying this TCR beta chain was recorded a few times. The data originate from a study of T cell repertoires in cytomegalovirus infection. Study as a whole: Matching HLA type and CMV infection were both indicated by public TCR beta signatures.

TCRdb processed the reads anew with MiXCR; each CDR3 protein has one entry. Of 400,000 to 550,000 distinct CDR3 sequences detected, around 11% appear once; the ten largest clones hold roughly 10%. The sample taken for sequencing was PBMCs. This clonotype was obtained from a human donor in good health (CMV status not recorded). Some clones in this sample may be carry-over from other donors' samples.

This CDR3 reads CASGTGTGDTEAFF. The DNA for the CDR3 is TGTGCGTCCGGGACAGGGACCGGGGACACTGAAGCTTTCTTT. The rearrangement joins TRBV10-3 to TRBJ1-1, with TRBD1 matching over 9 bases. Per germline, CDR1 ENHRY and CDR2 SYGVKD. The CDR3 extends over 14 amino acids.